The sequence of this T cell receptor (beta chain) was determined in a study of T cells and Merkel cell carcinoma outcomes. Assay: immunoSEQ multiplex PCR; the TCRdb copy retains only in-frame clones and omits some. The sample lists around 15,000 clones, about nine tenths occurring once. The CDR3 sequence is 19 residues long. Germline CDR1 SGHAT, CDR2 FQNNGV. Trimming removed 7 bases from V and 3 bases from J, with 25 bases in between. Sample: tumor tissue from Merkel cell carcinoma. The V gene is TRBV11-2, the J gene TRBJ2-6; maybe TRBD2 (7 bases). This sequence was found in a human donor with Merkel cell carcinoma. The CDR3 loop reads CASNPPRAGALGGANVLTF. The CDR3 DNA reads TGTGCCAGCAACCCCCCCCGGGCGGGGGCTTTGGGTGGGGCCAACGTCCTGACTTTC. Using reference TRBV11-2 and TRBJ2-6 for the parts outside the CDR3, the full variable domain is EAGVAQSPRYKIIEKRQSVAFWCNPISGHATLYWYQQILGQGPKLLIQFQNNGVVDDSQLPKDRFSAERLKGVDSTLKIQPAKLEDSAVYLCASNPPRAGALGGANVLTFGAGSRLTVL.